Given below is one TCR beta chain in context. What it recognizes is unknown. Generation of TCR beta libraries employed quantitative 5'-RACE incorporating molecular barcodes. MiXCR was run by TCRdb on the 5' RACE reads, yielding one entry per CDR3 protein. This sample yields 700,000 or so distinct CDR3 sequences, of which around a fifth are seen a single time; 19% belongs to the top ten. The data stem from a study of CD8 T cells in ankylosing spondylitis. Study-level points and caveats: CD8+ disease-linked clones were present at relatively low frequencies in blood. About 8 highly homologous variants made up a TCR beta motif, and this motif appeared characteristic of ankylosing spondylitis blood. Some of these motif variants have turned up before, in reports on reactive arthritis synovial fluid and blood. Significant enrichment of disease-linked clones was reportedly seen in matched ankylosing spondylitis synovial fluid.

This CDR3 is built from 16 residues. Unmatched junction bases numbered 8, after V lost 5 bases and J lost 0 bases. This chain links TRBV12-3 or TRBV12-4 with TRBJ2-3; the match to TRBD2 covers 7 bases. This TCR was sampled from a male donor with ankylosing spondylitis. The sequenced sample was blood, either unsorted or a sorted T cell fraction (not recorded which). The CDR3 is CASSLRLATSTDTQYF. In nucleotides, the CDR3 is TGTGCCAGCAGTCTAAGACTAGCCACTAGCACAGATACGCAGTATTTT.